A single sample gave rise to the 11 T cell receptor beta chains below, sequenced in a study of T cells in localized non-small cell lung cancer. Some clones are missing from TCRdb's copy, which holds only in-frame ones; the method was immunoSEQ multiplex PCR. The data show thousands of clones, with roughly 42% seen just once and around 14% held by the top ten. This sample comprised lung tumor tissue, obtained before any cancer treatment. All receptors derive from a male donor at least 60 years old with stage I lung adenocarcinoma.

The chain has TRBV28 and TRBJ2-1; TRBD2 aligns across 9 bases. Trimming took 6 bases from V and 6 from J; bases not matched to a gene: 9. From germline, CDR1 is MDHEN and CDR2 SYDVKM. This CDR3 is 15 amino acids long. The CDR3: CASSLTRTSVNEQFF. In DNA form, the CDR3 reads TGTGCCAGCAGCCTCACCCGGACTAGCGTCAATGAGCAGTTCTTC.

This clone was observed a handful of times. The V call is TRBV6-8, the J call TRBJ2-6; TRBD1 aligns across 8 bases. The J segment lost 4 bases and the V segment lost 6 bases, leaving 11 bases of the junction unmatched. CDR1 and CDR2 from the germline V gene are MNHGY and SAAAGT. The CDR3 is made up of 17 amino acids. The CDR3: CASSFGQGVSGANVLTF. As DNA, the CDR3 is TGTGCCAGCAGCTTTGGACAGGGAGTATCGGGGGCCAACGTCCTGACTTTC.

The chain uses TRBV28 and TRBJ2-7; TRBD1 aligns across 8 bases. Germline CDR1 MDHEN, CDR2 SYDVKM. The V and J ends lost 8 bases and 2 bases, in that order; junction bases with no gene match: 8. CDR3 size: 14 residues. The CDR3 reads CASEGGQATYEQYF. The CDR3 DNA reads TGTGCCAGCGAAGGGGGACAGGCTACCTACGAGCAGTACTTC. Full variable domain (missing parts from reference TRBV28 and TRBJ2-7): DVKVTQSSRYLVKRTGEKVFLECVQDMDHENMFWYRQDPGLGLRLIYFSYDVKMKEKGDIPEGYSVSREKKERFSLILESASTNQTSMYLCASEGGQATYEQYFGPGTRLTVT.

This clone was recorded only once. The chain couples TRBV30 to TRBJ1-1; the D is unclear. Germline V CDR1 and CDR2: GTSNPN, SVGIG (reference sequence). The CDR3 has 12 residues. Deletions cut 2 bases from V and 8 bases from J, with 12 bases between. The DNA of the CDR3 is TGTGCCTGGAGTAATCCCACCCGGGAAGCTTTCTTT. Translated, it gives CAWSNPTREAFF.

Within the sample, this clone is medium-sized (0.01 to 0.1%). The rearrangement uses TRBV6-1 and TRBJ2-3, with 9 bases fitting TRBD1. The germline gives CDR1 MNHNS, CDR2 SASEGT. The length of the CDR3 is 14 residues. V shed 1 base, J shed 4 bases, and the junction held 0 bases outside the gene matches. The CDR3 is CASSEGQGADTQYF. As DNA, the CDR3 is TGTGCCAGCAGTGAAGGACAGGGGGCAGATACGCAGTATTTT.

The J gene is TRBJ2-3, the V gene TRBV22-1; the D call of TRBD2 is as the table states it, not checked on the DNA. TRBV22-1 is a listed pseudogene. The CDR3 sequence is 15 residues long. This chain's CDR3 is CASSLAPGGVGTQYF. Written as DNA, the CDR3 is TGTGCCAGCAGTTTAGCCCCCGGGGGGGTCGGCACGCAGTATTTT.

The rearrangement links TRBV28 to TRBJ1-1; TRBD1 agrees at 7 bases. Germline V gives CDR1 MDHEN, CDR2 SYDVKM. The CDR3 is 14 residues long. V was pared by 8 bases and J by 2 bases, with 8 bases of the junction left unmatched. This CDR3 is CASRIDRANTEAFF. CDR3 coding DNA: TGTGCCAGCCGTATCGACAGGGCTAACACTGAAGCTTTCTTT. Full variable domain (outside the CDR3, taken from reference TRBV28 and TRBJ1-1): DVKVTQSSRYLVKRTGEKVFLECVQDMDHENMFWYRQDPGLGLRLIYFSYDVKMKEKGDIPEGYSVSREKKERFSLILESASTNQTSMYLCASRIDRANTEAFFGQGTRLTVV.

The chain couples TRBV28 to TRBJ1-2, with 7 bases aligning to TRBD1. Trimming removed 4 bases from V and 9 bases from J; junction bases left unmatched: 11. The CDR3 runs 14 residues. Germline CDR1 and CDR2: MDHEN and SYDVKM. CDR3 protein: CASSWGTEDVSYTF. CDR3 DNA sequence: TGTGCCAGCAGTTGGGGGACAGAAGATGTTAGCTACACCTTC.

In nucleotides, the CDR3 is TGTGCCAGCAGTTTGGGGTTAGTAAATCAGCCCCAGCATTTT. Protein product: CASSLGLVNQPQHF. The chain has TRBV28 and TRBJ1-5; D unclear. The CDR3 is 14 residues long. With 3 bases removed from V and 4 bases from J, the gap between germline ends came to 10 bases. From germline, CDR1 is MDHEN and CDR2 SYDVKM. Based on the CDR3 plus reference TRBV28 and TRBJ1-5, the full variable domain is DVKVTQSSRYLVKRTGEKVFLECVQDMDHENMFWYRQDPGLGLRLIYFSYDVKMKEKGDIPEGYSVSREKKERFSLILESASTNQTSMYLCASSLGLVNQPQHFGDGTRLSIL.

This rearrangement joins TRBV19 to TRBJ1-1, with D unresolved. CDR3 length: 13 residues. Per the germline V gene, CDR1 is LNHDA and CDR2 is SQIVND (reference sequence). Trimming took 0 bases from V and 4 from J, leaving 6 bases between them. CDR3 residues: CASSIEGVTEAFF. The DNA for the CDR3 is TGTGCCAGTAGTATAGAGGGCGTCACTGAAGCTTTCTTT.

This clone is large within its sample. The genes are TRBV19 and TRBJ1-1, with a weak D call TRBD1 (5 bases). V dropped 5 bases and J dropped 3 bases, with 13 bases sitting between them. The CDR3 covers 14 residues. Germline V gene data show CDR1 as LNHDA and CDR2 as SQIVND (reference sequence). CDR3 DNA sequence: TGTGCCAGTAGTTTCACAGGTCAATACACTGAAGCTTTCTTT. Its protein product is CASSFTGQYTEAFF.